The next 16 T cell receptor beta chains were all read from a single sample in a study of blood T cell repertoires in COVID-19. Clones were read by immunoSEQ multiplex PCR, and TCRdb kept only the in-frame ones, dropping some. This sample carries approximately 65,000 clones, 65% to 90% of them seen once, and the ten largest clones take about 1.1%. Sequenced material: peripheral blood. Receptor source: a middle-aged man with acute or convalescent COVID-19.

This clone was observed a few times. The chain recombines TRBV5-1 with TRBJ1-2; 10 nucleotides match TRBD1. Germline V lookup: CDR1 SGHRS, CDR2 YFSETQ. The CDR3 sequence is 14 residues long. V was pared by 6 bases and J by 3 bases, with 5 bases of the junction left unmatched. CDR3 amino acids: CASTRDRGDYGYTF. In DNA, the CDR3 is TGCGCCAGCACCCGGGACAGGGGCGACTATGGCTACACCTTC. The full variable domain, with the rest looked up from reference TRBV5-1 and TRBJ1-2, is KAGVTQTPRYLIKTRGQQVTLSCSPISGHRSVSWYQQTPGQGLQFLFEYFSETQRNKGNFPGRFSGRQFSNSRSEMNVSTLELGDSALYLCASTRDRGDYGYTFGSGTRLTVV.

The chain is built from TRBV6-1 and TRBJ1-2; the match to TRBD1 covers 7 bases. The CDR3 contains 15 residues. Losses at the gene ends were 1 base for V and 4 bases for J; bases not matched to a gene: 6. Germline V gene sequence: CDR1 MNHNS, CDR2 SASEGT. CDR3 bases: TGTGCCAGCAGTGAAGGCCTACAGGGGACCTATGGCTACACCTTC. Translation gives CASSEGLQGTYGYTF.

J is TRBJ2-2 and V is TRBV6-1; 7 bases match TRBD2. V lost 0 bases to trimming and J lost 10 bases; unmatched junction nucleotides: 2. This CDR3 has 13 residues. Germline V gene lookup returns CDR1 MNHNS and CDR2 SASEGT. CDR3 loop: CASSEARETELFF. For the CDR3, the DNA is TGTGCCAGCAGTGAAGCGCGGGAGACGGAGCTGTTTTTT.

The table lists this clone with a few counts. This rearrangement joins TRBV13 to TRBJ1-2; weak D call: TRBD1 (6 bases). Deletions cut 4 bases from V and 1 base from J, with 13 bases between. Germline CDR1 and CDR2: PRHDT and FYEKMQ (reference sequence). CDR3 length equals 15 residues. As DNA, the CDR3 is TGTGCCAGCAGCTCTACAGGGCGAGTTAACTATGGCTACACCTTC. This sequence encodes CASSSTGRVNYGYTF.

The chain combines TRBV7-9 with TRBJ2-1; no definite D call. Deletions cut 5 bases from V and 4 bases from J, with 18 bases between. This CDR3 comprises 16 residues. Germline V gene sequence: CDR1 SEHNR, CDR2 FQNEAQ (reference sequence). The CDR3 spells CASSPNPKLLYNEQFF. For the CDR3, the DNA is TGTGCCAGCAGCCCGAACCCCAAACTCTTATACAATGAGCAGTTCTTC.

This clone came up once. The chain recombines TRBV19 with TRBJ1-5, with TRBD1 identical over 7 bases. V lost 5 bases, J lost 3 bases, and 7 bases stayed unmatched. Germline values: CDR1 LNHDA, CDR2 SQIVND (reference sequence). This CDR3 region has 15 residues. The CDR3 region is CASSGPTGDNQPQHF. As DNA, the CDR3 is TGTGCCAGTAGTGGGCCAACAGGGGACAATCAGCCCCAGCATTTT.

The chain couples TRBV2 to TRBJ1-2; a possible D gene is TRBD1 (5 bases). Trimming left V 3 bases short and J 0 bases short, with 11 bases between. CDR3 length equals 15 residues. Per germline, CDR1 SNHLY and CDR2 FYNNEI. CDR3 residues: CASSDPGGANYGYTF. The CDR3 DNA reads TGTGCCAGCAGTGATCCTGGGGGGGCTAACTATGGCTACACCTTC.

This clone was seen just once. The V gene is TRBV4-2, the J gene TRBJ1-4, with 10 bases that match TRBD1. Germline V gene data show CDR1 as LGHNA and CDR2 as YNFKEQ. CDR3 size: 18 residues. Trimming cost V 4 bases and J 2 bases; bases outside gene matches: 10. The CDR3 protein is CASSPGRTGGLTNEKLFF. The CDR3 coding sequence is TGTGCCAGCAGCCCCGGAAGGACAGGGGGTTTGACTAATGAAAAACTGTTTTTT.

The chain carries TRBV4-1 and TRBJ2-3, with 9 bases lining up with TRBD2. CDR1 is MGHRA and CDR2 is YSYEKL in the germline V gene. This CDR3 is 15 amino acids long. Unmatched junction bases numbered 2, after V lost 0 bases and J lost 4 bases. DNA for the CDR3: TGCGCCAGCAGCCAAGATGCTAGCGGGGCAGATACGCAGTATTTT. It specifies CASSQDASGADTQYF.

The chain joins TRBV3-1 (or the pseudogene TRBV3-2) to TRBJ1-5; 9 positions match TRBD1. This CDR3 contains 14 residues. Germline trimming cut 8 bases from V and 9 bases from J; bases unmatched to any gene: 11. CDR1 is LGHDT and CDR2 is YNNKEL in the germline V gene (reference sequence). The CDR3 reads CASVLWDRVLPQHF. The CDR3 DNA sequence: TGTGCCAGCGTGCTTTGGGACAGGGTGCTGCCCCAGCATTTT.

The rearrangement uses TRBV18 and TRBJ2-7, with D tentatively TRBD2 (5 bases). The CDR3 is made up of 16 amino acids. Germline V gene data show CDR1 as KGHSH and CDR2 as LQKENI. V lost 3 bases and J 0 bases, leaving 15 bases between the germline ends. The CDR3, as DNA: TGTGCCAGCTCACCCGATCGACTGAGGGTCTCCTACGAGCAGTACTTC. Its translation: CASSPDRLRVSYEQYF.

V gene TRBV19 combines with J gene TRBJ1-6; D not resolved. Trimming cost V 0 bases and J 14 bases, with 8 bases left between them. CDR3 size: 12 residues. Germline assignment: CDR1 LNHDA and CDR2 SQIVND (reference sequence). In DNA, the CDR3 is TGTGCCAGTAGTATAGACCGAGTCACCCTCCACTTT. This translates into CASSIDRVTLHF.

The rearrangement uses TRBV18 and TRBJ1-2; 7 nucleotides align to TRBD1. This CDR3 comprises 13 residues. The germline V gene has CDR1 KGHSH and CDR2 LQKENI. Germline trimming cut 5 bases from V and 8 bases from J; bases unmatched to any gene: 8. The CDR3 spells CASSWGQLEGYTF. The CDR3 nucleotides are TGTGCCAGCTCATGGGGACAGCTCGAAGGCTACACCTTC. Variable domain in full (rest from reference TRBV18 and TRBJ1-2): NAGVMQNPRHLVRRRGQEARLRCSPMKGHSHVYWYRQLPEEGLKFMVYLQKENIIDESGMPKERFSAEFPKEGPSILRIQQVVRGDSAAYFCASSWGQLEGYTFGSGTRLTVV.

The chain employs TRBV6-5 and TRBJ1-2; D not certain. Germline assignment: CDR1 MNHEY and CDR2 SVGAGI. This CDR3 is 13 amino acids long. With 6 bases removed from V and 5 bases from J, the gap between germline ends came to 13 bases. CDR3 amino acids: CASRPDGNYGYTF. CDR3 sequence (DNA): TGTGCCAGCAGACCGGACGGGAATTATGGCTACACCTTC.

The rearrangement uses TRBV2 and TRBJ1-2; tentatively, D is TRBD1 (6 bases). CDR3 length equals 15 residues. Germline values: CDR1 SNHLY, CDR2 FYNNEI. The ends were cut back, 5 bases at V and 4 bases at J, with 17 bases in the middle. CDR3 in DNA: TGTGCCAGCAGTTACACCGGGACAACACCCTATGGCTACACCTTC. The encoded protein is CASSYTGTTPYGYTF.

The rearrangement links TRBV10-3 to TRBJ1-2; the D is unclear. The CDR3 runs 13 residues. Trimming removed 4 bases at V and 4 bases at J, with 10 bases between. CDR1 is ENHRY and CDR2 is SYGVKD in the germline V gene. The CDR3 DNA reads TGTGCCATCAGTGGAGGCAGTCCCTATGGCTACACCTTC. Translated, it gives CAISGGSPYGYTF.